This T cell receptor (beta chain) was documented in a study of T-cell reconstitution after alpha-beta-depleted transplantation in children. This CDR3 comprises 13 residues. CDR1 is SQVTM and CDR2 is ANQGSEA in the germline V gene. V lost 4 bases to trimming and J lost 2 bases, with 12 bases between them. This clonotype was seen a handful of times. The authors prepared the TCRbeta library with unique molecular identifiers. One entry per CDR3 protein results from TCRdb running MiXCR on the PCR reads. The sample lists approximately 640,000 distinct CDR3 sequences, over 15% occurring once. The sequencing here drew on PBMCs from the stem cell graft donor, taken from the stem cell graft. This TCR was recovered from a human donor who donated a stem cell graft to a child with acute myeloid leukemia. The gene calls are TRBV29-1 and TRBJ2-7; tentatively, D is TRBD2 (7 bases). The CDR3, as DNA: TGCAGCGTTGTTGGGGGGGCGGCCTACGAGCAGTACTTC. Translating it yields CSVVGGAAYEQYF.